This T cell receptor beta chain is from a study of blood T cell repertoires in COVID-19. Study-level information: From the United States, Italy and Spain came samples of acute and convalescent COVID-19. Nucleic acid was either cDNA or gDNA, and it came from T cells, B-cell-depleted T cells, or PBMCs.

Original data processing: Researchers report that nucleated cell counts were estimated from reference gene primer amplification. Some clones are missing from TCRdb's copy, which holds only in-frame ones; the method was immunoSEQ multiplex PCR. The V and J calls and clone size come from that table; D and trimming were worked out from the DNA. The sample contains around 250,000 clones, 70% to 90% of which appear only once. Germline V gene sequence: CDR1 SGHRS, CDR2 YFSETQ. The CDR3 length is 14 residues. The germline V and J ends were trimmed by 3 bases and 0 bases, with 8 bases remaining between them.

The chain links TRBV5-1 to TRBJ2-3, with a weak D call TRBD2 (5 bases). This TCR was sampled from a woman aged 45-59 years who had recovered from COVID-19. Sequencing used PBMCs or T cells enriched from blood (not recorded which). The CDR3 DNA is TGCGCCAGCAGCTCCGGGGTTAGCACAGATACGCAGTATTTT. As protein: CASSSGVSTDTQYF. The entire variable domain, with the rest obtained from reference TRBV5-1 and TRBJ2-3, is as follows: KAGVTQTPRYLIKTRGQQVTLSCSPISGHRSVSWYQQTPGQGLQFLFEYFSETQRNKGNFPGRFSGRQFSNSRSEMNVSTLELGDSALYLCASSSGVSTDTQYFGPGTRLTVL.